Below, 10 T cell receptor beta chains from the same sample are listed, as sequenced in a study of cytomegalovirus exposure and HLA in healthy donors. Use of 60 Vbeta and 13 Jbeta primers characterized the PCR. Libraries were prepared by immunoSEQ multiplex PCR; TCRdb keeps only in-frame clonotypes and omits some of them. This sample yields under 150,000 clones, of which approximately 80% are seen a single time; 0.95% to 1.5% belongs to the top ten. Source material: PBMCs. Every receptor here comes from a girl aged 2-10 years in good health and CMV-seronegative.

The rearrangement uses TRBV7-6 and TRBJ1-3, with D possibly being TRBD1 (6 bases). This CDR3 is built from 14 residues. CDR1 is SGHVS, CDR2 FNYEAQ, per germline. Trimming pared 5 bases from V and 7 bases from J, leaving 15 bases between. The CDR3 DNA reads TGTGCCAGCAGCCCTAAGGGAGGGGGTAACACCATATATTTT. Translating it yields CASSPKGGGNTIYF.

This sequence joins TRBV7-9 and TRBJ1-2, with D possibly being TRBD1 (5 bases). This CDR3 has 13 amino acids. Germline CDR1 reads SEHNR; CDR2 reads FQNEAQ (reference sequence). For the CDR3, the DNA is TGTTCCGGGGGGACCGCAGCTAACTATGGCTACACCTTC. This translates into CSGGTAANYGYTF.

This clone was picked up one time. The V gene is TRBV7-6, the J gene TRBJ2-7; the match to TRBD2 covers 11 bases. The germline gives CDR1 SGHVS, CDR2 FNYEAQ. The ends lost 4 bases at V and 2 bases at J; junction bases unmatched: 4. The CDR3 consists of 15 residues. The CDR3 DNA follows: TGTGCCAGCAGCTCCGGGACTAGCGGAACCTACGAGCAGTACTTC. Protein sequence: CASSSGTSGTYEQYF.

The rearrangement uses TRBV19 and TRBJ2-5, with 12 nucleotides matching TRBD2. J gave up 10 bases and V 4 bases, and 7 bases lay outside the gene matches. The germline V gene encodes CDR1 LNHDA and CDR2 SQIVND (reference sequence). CDR3 size: 14 residues. The CDR3 protein is CASSTSGGASGQYF. In nucleotides, the CDR3 is TGTGCCAGTAGTACTAGCGGGGGGGCCTCAGGCCAGTACTTC.

V usage is TRBV6-6 and J usage is TRBJ1-5; 9 bases fit TRBD1. The CDR3 is made up of 15 amino acids. V trimming: 6 bases; J trimming: 7 bases; junction bases outside the gene matches: 10. Germline CDR1 MNHNY, CDR2 SVGAGI (reference sequence). The CDR3 DNA follows: TGTGCCAGCAGGGAGGGACAGGGAGGCGGGCAGCCCCAGCATTTT. Translation: CASREGQGGGQPQHF.

The chain couples TRBV12-5 to TRBJ1-1; tentative D call: TRBD1 (5 bases). CDR1 and CDR2 (germline): LGHNT, FRNRAP. V shed 6 bases and J shed 4 bases, with 12 bases lying between them. The CDR3 covers 13 residues. CDR3 nucleotide sequence: TGTGCTAGTGGGGCCCGGGGGGGCACTGAAGCTTTCTTT. As protein: CASGARGGTEAFF.

This clone turned up a few times. CDR3 protein: CASSLIQGAGYTF. CDR3 nucleotides: TGTGCCAGCAGTTTAATACAGGGGGCAGGCTACACCTTC. The rearrangement joins TRBV27 to TRBJ1-2; TRBD1 matches at 9 bases. The CDR3 contains 13 residues. CDR1 and CDR2 (germline): MNHEY, SMNVEV (reference sequence). Trimming cost V 2 bases and J 8 bases; bases outside gene matches: 3.

CDR3 DNA: TGTGCCAGCAGCGGTACATCGAACACCGGGGAGCTGTTTTTT. It encodes CASSGTSNTGELFF. This chain uses TRBV9 with TRBJ2-2, with D hard to call. The germline V and J ends were trimmed by 3 bases and 0 bases, with 6 bases remaining between them. Germline assignment: CDR1 SGDLS and CDR2 YYNGEE. The CDR3 extends over 14 amino acids.

The V and J genes are TRBV7-2 and TRBJ1-3; TRBD1 aligns across 8 bases. Germline loops: CDR1 SGHTA, CDR2 FQGNSA. J gave up 2 bases and V 5 bases, and 8 bases lay outside the gene matches. This CDR3 region has 16 residues. The CDR3 here is CASSLPTGGPGNTIYF. The CDR3 coding sequence is TGTGCCAGCAGCCTTCCAACAGGGGGTCCTGGAAACACCATATATTTT.

Only one count was recorded for this clone. The chain recombines TRBV7-8 with TRBJ1-5, with D unclear. Trimming cost V 8 bases and J 0 bases, with 14 bases left between them. The CDR3 extends over 15 amino acids. Germline CDR1 is SGHVS and CDR2 is FQNEAQ. The CDR3 nucleotides read TGTGCCAGCCGGATGGGCCGGAATAGCAATCAGCCCCAGCATTTT. This sequence encodes CASRMGRNSNQPQHF.